There are a few counts of the clone carrying this T cell receptor beta chain. Antigen specificity is unknown. A patient was excluded if there was uncontrolled infection, other autoimmune disease, pregnancy or lactation. This record comes from a study of T cells in Graves' hyperthyroidism and ophthalmopathy. CDR1 DFQATT and CDR2 SNEGSKA come from the germline V gene (reference sequence). The CDR3 spans 13 residues. The V end lost 5 bases, the J end lost 2 bases, and 13 bases lay between the germline ends. TCR beta CDR3 sequences were amplified from RNA transcripts. When the TCR CDR3 underwent first-round RT-PCR, the HTBI primer set was used. MiXCR, run by TCRdb on the multiplex PCR reads, gives a single entry per CDR3 protein. The sample gives around 600,000 distinct CDR3 sequences, nearly 45% of which show up once; approximately 7.2% is in the top ten. Study observations and caveats: Median prediction lead before ophthalmopathy onset was 5 to 7.5 months with the model. Most expanded thyroid clonotypes above 0.001 also appeared in blood. In the analysis, a 13 V-J model separated ophthalmopathy from stable hyperthyroidism.

Sequences were obtained from peripheral blood or thyroid tissue (not recorded which). This chain uses TRBV20-1 with TRBJ2-7; D gene unclear. The receptor's source is an adult man with Graves' disease, either hyperthyroidism or ophthalmopathy (not recorded which). For the CDR3, the DNA is TGCAGTGCTCAGCATCCCAGCGCCTACGAGCAGTACTTC. Translated: CSAQHPSAYEQYF.